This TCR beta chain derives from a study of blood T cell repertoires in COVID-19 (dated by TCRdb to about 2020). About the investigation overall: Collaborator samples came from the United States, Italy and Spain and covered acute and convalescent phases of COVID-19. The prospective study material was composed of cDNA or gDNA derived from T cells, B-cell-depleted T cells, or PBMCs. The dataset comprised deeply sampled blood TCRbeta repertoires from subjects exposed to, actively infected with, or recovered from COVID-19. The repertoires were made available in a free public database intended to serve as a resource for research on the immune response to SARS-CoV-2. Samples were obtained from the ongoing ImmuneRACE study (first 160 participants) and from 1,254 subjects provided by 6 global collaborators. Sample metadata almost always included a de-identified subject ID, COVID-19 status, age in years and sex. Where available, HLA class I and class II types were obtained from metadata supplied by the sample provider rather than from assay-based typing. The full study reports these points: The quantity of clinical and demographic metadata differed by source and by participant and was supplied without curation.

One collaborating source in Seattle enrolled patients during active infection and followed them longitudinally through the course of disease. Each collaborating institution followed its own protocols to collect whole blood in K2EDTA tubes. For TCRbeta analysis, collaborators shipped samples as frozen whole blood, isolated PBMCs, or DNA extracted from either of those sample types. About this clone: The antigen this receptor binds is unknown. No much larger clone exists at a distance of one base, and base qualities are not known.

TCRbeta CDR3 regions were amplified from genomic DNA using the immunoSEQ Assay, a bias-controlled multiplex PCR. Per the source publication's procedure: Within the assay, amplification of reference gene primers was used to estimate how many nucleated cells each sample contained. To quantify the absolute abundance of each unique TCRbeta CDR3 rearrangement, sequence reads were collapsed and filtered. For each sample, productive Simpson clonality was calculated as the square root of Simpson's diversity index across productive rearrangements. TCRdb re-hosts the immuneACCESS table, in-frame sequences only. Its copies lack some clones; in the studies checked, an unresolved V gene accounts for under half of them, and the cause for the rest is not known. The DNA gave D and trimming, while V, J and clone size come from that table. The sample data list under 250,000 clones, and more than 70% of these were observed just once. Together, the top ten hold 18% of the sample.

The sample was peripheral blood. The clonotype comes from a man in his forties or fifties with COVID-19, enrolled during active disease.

In nucleotides, the sequence is TGTGCCAGCAGCTTAGCTCACAGGGATTCACCCCTCCACTTT. Its amino acids are CASSLAHRDSPLHF. The chain joins TRBV11-2 to TRBJ1-6; the D gene is possibly TRBD1, with 6 bases matching. Via the germline V gene, CDR1 is SGHAT and CDR2 FQNNGV. The CDR3 has 14 amino acids, counting the end cysteine and phenylalanine. Only CDR3 DNA is held: 42 bases, read in frame from base 1. A distance of 9 bases separates the germline ends of V and J, which lose 1 base and 8 bases respectively.